Listed below are T cell receptor beta chains from one sample, sequenced in a study of molecular identifiers for immune sequencing clone quantification. TCRdb reprocessed the PCR reads with MiXCR, giving one entry per CDR3 protein. The data contain about 320,000 distinct CDR3 sequences, about a fifth of them singletons. Sequences were obtained from naive CD8+ T cells from blood, with Jurkat cell RNA spiked in. Receptors originate from a human donor in good health. Some libraries in this study had Jurkat cell RNA spiked in. Each CDR3 is given with its conserved first and last residue. The D gene is left open where the match is weak. Size is stated for part of the rows, as once, few or many counts, or as a class when the clone is expanded.

J gene: TRBJ2-3
D gene: TRBD1
V gene: TRBV29-1
clone size: many
CDR3 DNA: TGCAGCGTTGCGGACAGGGTCAGTGGGTATTTT
CDR3 protein: CSVADRVSGYF

J gene: TRBJ1-5
D gene: TRBD1
V gene: TRBV30
clone size: many
CDR3 DNA: TGTGCCTGGAGTGTACTTCAGGGGACAGAAGTCCTAGCAAATCAGCCCCAGCATTTT
CDR3 protein: CAWSVLQGTEVLANQPQHF

J gene: TRBJ2-1
D gene: TRBD1
V gene: TRBV28
clone size: -
CDR3 DNA: TGTGCCAGCGGGACAGGGGCCTACAATGAGCAGTTCTTC
CDR3 protein: CASGTGAYNEQFF

J gene: TRBJ2-7
D gene: TRBD1
V gene: TRBV2
clone size: many
CDR3 DNA: TGTGCCAGCAGCCTGGACAGGGGGTTCGGTTTATCTTACGAGCAGTACTTC
CDR3 protein: CASSLDRGFGLSYEQYF

J gene: TRBJ2-5
D gene: -
V gene: TRBV4-1
clone size: few
CDR3 DNA: TGCGCCAGCAGCCAAGTGGGGTCACAAGAGACCCAGTACTTC
CDR3 protein: CASSQVGSQETQYF

J gene: TRBJ2-3
D gene: -
V gene: TRBV19
clone size: -
CDR3 DNA: TGTGCCAGTAGTATAGATAGTGGGCTAGCGTTGTCTAGCACAGATACGCAGTATTTT
CDR3 protein: CASSIDSGLALSSTDTQYF

J gene: TRBJ2-5
D gene: -
V gene: TRBV6-2/TRBV6-3
clone size: many
CDR3 DNA: TGTGCCAGCAGTTACGCCACCGGGACACCAACGCCCGAAGAGACCCAGTACTTC
CDR3 protein: CASSYATGTPTPEETQYF

J gene: TRBJ1-1
D gene: -
V gene: TRBV20-1
clone size: many
CDR3 DNA: TGCAGTGCTAGAATCGGGGGCACTGAAGCTTTCTTT
CDR3 protein: CSARIGGTEAFF

J gene: TRBJ2-2
D gene: -
V gene: TRBV12-3/TRBV12-4
clone size: many
CDR3 DNA: TGTGCCAGCAGCATAGGGGGGAACACCGGGGAGCTGTTTTTT
CDR3 protein: CASSIGGNTGELFF

J gene: TRBJ2-1
D gene: TRBD1
V gene: TRBV7-9
clone size: many
CDR3 DNA: TGTGCCAGCTCCTCCGGGACAGACTCCTACAATGAGCAGTTCTTC
CDR3 protein: CASSSGTDSYNEQFF

J gene: TRBJ2-1
D gene: TRBD1
V gene: TRBV14
clone size: many
CDR3 DNA: TGTGCCAGCAGCCTACAGGGGGCCTCCTACAATGAGCAGTTCTTC
CDR3 protein: CASSLQGASYNEQFF

J gene: TRBJ2-2
D gene: -
V gene: TRBV2
clone size: -
CDR3 DNA: TGTGCCAGCAGTGAAGCAGGGGCCGGGGAGCTGTTTTTT
CDR3 protein: CASSEAGAGELFF

J gene: TRBJ1-1
D gene: TRBD1
V gene: TRBV29-1
clone size: many
CDR3 DNA: TGCAGCGGACAGGGGGCGTACGGGAACACTGAAGCTTTCTTT
CDR3 protein: CSGQGAYGNTEAFF

J gene: TRBJ2-7
D gene: -
V gene: TRBV4-1
clone size: -
CDR3 DNA: TGCGCCGGCAGCCACCGACCATCCTACGAGCAGTACTTC
CDR3 protein: CAGSHRPSYEQYF

J gene: TRBJ1-1
D gene: TRBD1
V gene: TRBV19
clone size: many
CDR3 DNA: TGTGCCAGTAGCCACCGGACAGGGGCCACTGAAGCTTTCTTT
CDR3 protein: CASSHRTGATEAFF

J gene: TRBJ2-1
D gene: -
V gene: TRBV25-1
clone size: -
CDR3 DNA: TGTGCCAGCAGTCCAAACGGGGAGGCTGAGCAGTTCTTC
CDR3 protein: CASSPNGEAEQFF

J gene: TRBJ2-7
D gene: -
V gene: TRBV12-3/TRBV12-4
clone size: many
CDR3 DNA: TGTGCCAGCAGTTTAGGGTCGGGGGAGCAGTACTTC
CDR3 protein: CASSLGSGEQYF

J gene: TRBJ1-5
D gene: -
V gene: TRBV27
clone size: many
CDR3 DNA: TGTGCCAGCAGTTTCGCGGGGATCCATCAGCCCCAGCATTTT
CDR3 protein: CASSFAGIHQPQHF

J gene: TRBJ2-7
D gene: -
V gene: TRBV20-1
clone size: -
CDR3 DNA: TGCAGTGCGGAAGACAGGTTGACCTCCTACGAGCAGTACTTC
CDR3 protein: CSAEDRLTSYEQYF

J gene: TRBJ2-3
D gene: -
V gene: TRBV12-3/TRBV12-4
clone size: many
CDR3 DNA: TGTGCCAGCAGTTTAGGAAAGTTCCCTAGCACAGATACGCAGTATTTT
CDR3 protein: CASSLGKFPSTDTQYF

J gene: TRBJ2-7
D gene: -
V gene: TRBV28
clone size: many
CDR3 DNA: TGTGCCAGCAGTTTACCGGGCCGCTCCTACGAGCAGTACTTC
CDR3 protein: CASSLPGRSYEQYF

J gene: TRBJ2-3
D gene: -
V gene: TRBV9
clone size: many
CDR3 DNA: TGTGCCAGCAGCACCTTGCAAACAGATACGCAGTATTTT
CDR3 protein: CASSTLQTDTQYF

J gene: TRBJ1-5
D gene: -
V gene: TRBV4-3
clone size: -
CDR3 DNA: TGCGCCAGCAGCCAAGATACGGCGGGCAATCAGCCCCAGCATTTT
CDR3 protein: CASSQDTAGNQPQHF

J gene: TRBJ2-5
D gene: TRBD2
V gene: TRBV18
clone size: many
CDR3 DNA: TGTGCCAGCTCAAAGACTAGCGGCCCCCAAGAGACCCAGTACTTC
CDR3 protein: CASSKTSGPQETQYF

J gene: TRBJ2-3
D gene: TRBD1
V gene: TRBV28
clone size: many
CDR3 DNA: TGTGCCAGCAGTTTACCCGTTACAGGGGTTGGGGATACGCAGTATTTT
CDR3 protein: CASSLPVTGVGDTQYF

J gene: TRBJ2-7
D gene: -
V gene: TRBV29-1
clone size: many
CDR3 DNA: TGCAGCGTTGAATACGATACAGGTTTGAGGGAGCAGTACTTC
CDR3 protein: CSVEYDTGLREQYF

J gene: TRBJ1-5
D gene: -
V gene: TRBV20-1
clone size: many
CDR3 DNA: TGCAGTTCAATAGACAAGGGCGACTCCAATCAGCCCCAGCATTTT
CDR3 protein: CSSIDKGDSNQPQHF

J gene: TRBJ2-2
D gene: -
V gene: TRBV9
clone size: few
CDR3 DNA: TGTGCCAGCAGCGTTGACGGGGCGAGCACCGGGGAGCTGTTTTTT
CDR3 protein: CASSVDGASTGELFF

J gene: TRBJ2-3
D gene: TRBD2
V gene: TRBV11-1
clone size: few
CDR3 DNA: TGTGCCAGCAGCTTAGCGGGGGTAGCGGGACTCTCAGATACGCAGTATTTT
CDR3 protein: CASSLAGVAGLSDTQYF

J gene: TRBJ2-7
D gene: -
V gene: TRBV30
clone size: -
CDR3 DNA: TGTGCCTGGAGTGTGGAGGGGGACGAGCAGTACTTC
CDR3 protein: CAWSVEGDEQYF

J gene: TRBJ2-3
D gene: TRBD2
V gene: TRBV4-1
clone size: few
CDR3 DNA: TGCGCCAGCAGCCAAGACTTCGGGACTAGCGGTCCCCGCTCCTCGGAGTATTTT
CDR3 protein: CASSQDFGTSGPRSSEYF

J gene: TRBJ2-4
D gene: -
V gene: TRBV2
clone size: many
CDR3 DNA: TGTGCCAGCAGTGATCTGGCGGAGCAAGCCAAAAACATTCAGTACTTC
CDR3 protein: CASSDLAEQAKNIQYF

J gene: TRBJ2-3
D gene: TRBD2
V gene: TRBV10-3
clone size: few
CDR3 DNA: TGTGCCATCAGTGTTGAGCGGGAGAGCACAGATACGCAGTATTTT
CDR3 protein: CAISVERESTDTQYF

J gene: TRBJ2-2
D gene: -
V gene: TRBV7-9
clone size: -
CDR3 DNA: TGTGCCGGCAGCTTAGAGGCTGCCGGGGAGCTGTTTTTT
CDR3 protein: CAGSLEAAGELFF

J gene: TRBJ2-3
D gene: -
V gene: TRBV7-9
clone size: many
CDR3 DNA: TGTGCCAGCCCCCCGGGGGATACGCAGTATTTT
CDR3 protein: CASPPGDTQYF

J gene: TRBJ2-7
D gene: -
V gene: TRBV20-1
clone size: many
CDR3 DNA: TGCAGTACTGAGGACAGTCTCTCCTACGAGCAGTACTTC
CDR3 protein: CSTEDSLSYEQYF

J gene: TRBJ2-7
D gene: TRBD2
V gene: TRBV4-1
clone size: many
CDR3 DNA: TGCGCCAGCAGCCAATCATCACTAGCGGGGACCTACGAGCAGTACTTC
CDR3 protein: CASSQSSLAGTYEQYF

J gene: TRBJ1-2
D gene: -
V gene: TRBV29-1
clone size: many
CDR3 DNA: TGCAGCGTTGCCCGAACAGATGGCTACACCTTC
CDR3 protein: CSVARTDGYTF

J gene: TRBJ2-7
D gene: -
V gene: TRBV5-6
clone size: many
CDR3 DNA: TGTGCCAGCAGCAACGAGGTACACGAGCAGTACTTC
CDR3 protein: CASSNEVHEQYF

J gene: TRBJ2-7
D gene: TRBD2
V gene: TRBV6-1
clone size: -
CDR3 DNA: TGTGCCAGCAGTGCTAGCCGGACTAGCGGATCCTACGAGCAGTACTTC
CDR3 protein: CASSASRTSGSYEQYF

J gene: TRBJ2-5
D gene: -
V gene: TRBV7-2
clone size: many
CDR3 DNA: TGTGCCAGCAGCTCTCAGGGCTACCAAGAGACCCAGTACTTC
CDR3 protein: CASSSQGYQETQYF

J gene: TRBJ1-1
D gene: -
V gene: TRBV12-3/TRBV12-4
clone size: many
CDR3 DNA: TGTGCCAGCAGTTTCAGGGTCACTGAAGCTTTCTTT
CDR3 protein: CASSFRVTEAFF

J gene: TRBJ2-1
D gene: TRBD2
V gene: TRBV12-3/TRBV12-4
clone size: few
CDR3 DNA: TGTGCCAGCAGTTCTCCGGGACTAGCGGGAGCGGGTGAGCAGTTCTTC
CDR3 protein: CASSSPGLAGAGEQFF

J gene: TRBJ2-7
D gene: -
V gene: TRBV3-1
clone size: -
CDR3 DNA: TGTGCCAGCAGCCCGGAGGAAACCTACGAGCAGTACTTC
CDR3 protein: CASSPEETYEQYF

J gene: TRBJ2-7
D gene: -
V gene: TRBV12-3/TRBV12-4
clone size: -
CDR3 DNA: TGTGCCAGCAGTTTCTCGGGGGCCAACGAGCAGTACTTC
CDR3 protein: CASSFSGANEQYF